These 13 T cell receptor beta chains were all obtained from the same sample, sequenced in a study of cytomegalovirus exposure and HLA in healthy donors. The PCR was carried out with 60 Vbeta primers and 13 Jbeta primers. Generated by immunoSEQ multiplex PCR, the TCRdb table keeps only in-frame clones and is missing some. Of nearly 200,000 clones in the sample, roughly 80% were seen once. The sequenced sample consisted of PBMCs. These receptors came from a woman in her forties or fifties in good health and CMV-seropositive.

V usage is TRBV5-6 and J usage is TRBJ2-3, with D possibly TRBD1 on 5 matching bases. V was cut by 0 bases and J by 6 bases, with 11 bases left in between. The CDR3 has 14 amino acids. Per the germline V gene, CDR1 is SGHDT and CDR2 is YYEEEE. Here the CDR3 reads CASSLGGPGDTQYF. CDR3 coding DNA: TGTGCCAGCAGCTTGGGGGGCCCCGGGGATACGCAGTATTTT.

The chain carries TRBV19 and TRBJ1-2; perhaps TRBD1 as D (6 bases). The CDR3 is 15 amino acids. V lost 11 bases, J lost 6 bases, and 25 bases lay in between. Germline CDR1 LNHDA, CDR2 SQIVND (reference sequence). The DNA for the CDR3 is TGTGCCTCGAGGGACATCGGTGGTTTACTGGATGGCTACACCTTC. It is translated as CASRDIGGLLDGYTF.

Regarding this clone: This CDR3 fails to terminate in the conserved phenylalanine or tryptophan, so it likely reflects a read error. V usage is TRBV5-6 and J usage is TRBJ1-3, with a possible D match to TRBD1 (6 bases). This CDR3 has 14 amino acids. CDR1 is SGHDT and CDR2 is YYEEEE in the germline V gene. The V gene lost 4 bases and the J gene lost 3 bases, with 11 bases spanning the gap. In DNA form, the CDR3 reads TGTGCCAGCAGCGTACAGGGAATTGGAAACACCATATATCTT. It specifies CASSVQGIGNTIYL.

The chain carries TRBV28 and TRBJ2-7, with D possibly TRBD1 on 6 matching bases. V was shortened by 4 bases and J by 2 bases, with 15 bases between the two germline ends. CDR1 and CDR2 from the germline V gene are MDHEN and SYDVKM. This CDR3 comprises 15 residues. In DNA, the CDR3 is TGTGCCAGCAGTTCACAGGGCTCTCCTACCTACGAGCAGTACTTC. Translated: CASSSQGSPTYEQYF.

The chain uses TRBV5-6 and TRBJ2-5, with 8 bases matching TRBD1. This CDR3 is 14 amino acids long. Trimming removed 2 bases from V and 5 bases from J; junction bases left unmatched: 5. Germline lookup yields CDR1 SGHDT and CDR2 YYEEEE. The CDR3 loop reads CASSLQDREETQYF. The CDR3, as DNA: TGTGCCAGCAGCTTACAGGACAGGGAGGAGACCCAGTACTTC.

This chain links TRBV25-1 with TRBJ1-3; a weak D match, TRBD1 (5 bases). This CDR3 spans 14 amino acids. CDR1 and CDR2 (germline): MGHDK, SYGVNS. Trimming cost V 6 bases and J 0 bases, with 9 bases left between them. In DNA, the CDR3 is TGTGCCAGCAGCACAGGAGACTCTGGAAACACCATATATTTT. Its protein is CASSTGDSGNTIYF. The whole variable domain, remainder taken from reference TRBV25-1 and TRBJ1-3, is EADIYQTPRYLVIGTGKKITLECSQTMGHDKMYWYQQDPGMELHLIHYSYGVNSTEKGDLSSESTVSRIRTEHFPLTLESARPSHTSQYLCASSTGDSGNTIYFGEGSWLTVV.

Points on this clone: A junction end diverges from the germline sequence, so it may reflect a read error. CDR3 DNA: TGTTCCAGCAGCATCAGACGGGGGGGAGAGACCCAGTACTTC. Its translation is CSSSIRRGGETQYF. V usage is TRBV7-9 and J usage is TRBJ2-5; 8 bases match TRBD2. The CDR3 sequence is 14 residues long. Germline assignment: CDR1 SEHNR and CDR2 FQNEAQ (reference sequence).

This clone was found a few times. V and J are TRBV5-8 and TRBJ2-7; 8 positions match TRBD2. The CDR3 has 16 amino acids. With V trimmed by 2 bases and J by 7 bases, 14 bases remained unmatched. Looked up from germline, CDR1 is SGHTS and CDR2 is YDEGEE. The CDR3 reads CASSFGSGILEGEQYF. The CDR3 bases are TGTGCCAGCAGCTTCGGTAGCGGGATTCTCGAAGGAGAGCAGTACTTC.

The rearrangement links TRBV9 to TRBJ1-2; D ambiguous. V lost 6 bases to trimming and J lost 4 bases, with 10 bases between them. Germline lookup yields CDR1 SGDLS and CDR2 YYNGEE. The CDR3 is made up of 12 amino acids. The DNA of the CDR3 is TGTGCCAGCAACTCCGCGGGCTATGGCTACACCTTC. Its protein is CASNSAGYGYTF.

V and J are TRBV12-5 and TRBJ1-2; 11 bases map to TRBD1. The length of the CDR3 is 17 residues. Losses at the gene ends were 0 bases for V and 2 bases for J; bases not matched to a gene: 5. Germline V gene lookup returns CDR1 LGHNT and CDR2 FRNRAP. Here the CDR3 reads CASGLVLGTGGNYGYTF. CDR3 nucleotides: TGTGCTAGTGGTTTGGTACTCGGGACAGGGGGGAACTATGGCTACACCTTC.

The chain couples TRBV4-1 to TRBJ2-7, with 8 bases that match TRBD1. The CDR3 contains 16 residues. CDR1 and CDR2 (germline): MGHRA, YSYEKL. V dropped 4 bases and J dropped 2; count of bases not matched to a gene: 10. The CDR3, as DNA: TGCGCCAGCAGCCGGCACAGGGGGGTGCCGCCCTACGAGCAGTACTTC. Translating gives CASSRHRGVPPYEQYF.

This rearrangement joins TRBV5-1 to TRBJ2-7, with TRBD1 as a possible D gene (6 bases). Trimming removed 2 bases at V and 2 bases at J, with 8 bases between. CDR1 and CDR2 (germline): SGHRS, YFSETQ. The CDR3 is 13 residues long. The CDR3 sequence is CASSLQGPYEQYF. CDR3 sequence (DNA): TGCGCCAGCAGCTTACAGGGTCCCTACGAGCAGTACTTC.

J is TRBJ2-1 and V is TRBV10-3; a weak D match, TRBD1 (6 bases). The germline V gene has CDR1 ENHRY and CDR2 SYGVKD. V was cut by 9 bases and J by 6 bases, with 9 bases left in between. The CDR3 sequence is 11 residues long. The DNA for the CDR3 is TGTGCCATAGCGGACAGCAATGAGCAGTTCTTC. This codes for CAIADSNEQFF.